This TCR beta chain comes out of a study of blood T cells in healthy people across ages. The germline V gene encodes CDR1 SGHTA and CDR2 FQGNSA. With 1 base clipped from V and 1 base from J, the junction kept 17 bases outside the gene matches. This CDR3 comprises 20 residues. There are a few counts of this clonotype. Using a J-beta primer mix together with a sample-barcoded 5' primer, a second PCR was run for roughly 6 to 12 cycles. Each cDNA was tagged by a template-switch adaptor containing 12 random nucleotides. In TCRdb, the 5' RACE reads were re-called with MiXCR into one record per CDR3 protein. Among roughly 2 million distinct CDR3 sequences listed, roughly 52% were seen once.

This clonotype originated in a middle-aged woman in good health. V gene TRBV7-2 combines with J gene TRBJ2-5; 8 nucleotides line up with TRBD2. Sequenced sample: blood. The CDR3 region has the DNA TGTGCCAGCAGCTTAGGACGGGGGGGCCGAATATATGCAGCCCAAGAGACCCAGTACTTC. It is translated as CASSLGRGGRIYAAQETQYF.